The 21 T cell receptor beta chains presented below share a single source sample, sequenced in a study of vaccination effects on CD4 cells after COVID-19 (dated 2022 in TCRdb). After about 9 days of culture, CD4+ T cells were isolated with the EasySep CD4+ T cell isolation kit. The library was built by means of the immunoSEQ multiplex PCR assay. Sourced from immuneACCESS, this table was stored by TCRdb with only in-frame sequences that have V and J called. A share of the clones is absent; for the studies checked, an unresolved V gene accounts for under half, and the remainder has no known explanation. This sample has 50,000 to 60,000 clones in its table, and roughly 80% of those were observed once. Approximately 3% of the sample goes to the ten largest clones. Their target antigens are unknown. This specimen consisted of CD4+ T cells from PBMCs cultured without peptide, obtained before COVID-19 vaccination. These receptors were taken from a human donor who received a COVID-19 vaccine.

Written as DNA, the CDR3 is TGTGCCAGTAGTGACGGGGGGACTCTACCCAATGAGCAGTTCTTC. It encodes CASSDGGTLPNEQFF. V usage is TRBV19 and J usage is TRBJ2-1; 7 bases are a match to TRBD2. The ends lost 5 bases at V and 6 bases at J; junction bases unmatched: 10. The CDR3 has 15 amino acids. Germline lookup yields CDR1 LNHDA and CDR2 SQIVND (reference sequence).

This clone has a handful of counts. V is TRBV5-4 and J is TRBJ1-6, with D uncertain. Trimming pared 0 bases from V and 9 bases from J, leaving 10 bases between. CDR3 length equals 14 residues. CDR1 is SGHNT, CDR2 YYREEE, per germline (reference sequence). CDR3 bases: TGTGCCAGCAGCTTGGAGGTCAGCTCTTCACCCCTCCACTTT. It is translated as CASSLEVSSSPLHF.

Comments on this clone: At one end the junction does not follow the germline gene, possibly because of a read error. The chain combines TRBV19 with TRBJ1-1, with TRBD1 as a possible D gene (6 bases). The CDR3 covers 13 residues. Looked up from germline, CDR1 is LNHDA and CDR2 is SQIVND (reference sequence). The CDR3 coding sequence is TGTGCCACCTTAACCGAGGGGGACACTGAGAGGATCTTT. Translating it yields CATLTEGDTERIF.

This clone showed up just a few times. The chain couples TRBV5-4 to TRBJ1-3, with unresolved D. The CDR3 loop spans 16 amino acids. The germline V gene encodes CDR1 SGHNT and CDR2 YYREEE (reference sequence). Trimming left V 3 bases short and J 0 bases short, with 13 bases between. The CDR3 DNA reads TGTGCCAGCAGCTCCCCGGGATTTCACTCTGGAAACACCATATATTTT. Translation gives CASSSPGFHSGNTIYF.

The chain joins TRBV4-3 to TRBJ1-1, with D tentatively TRBD1 (5 bases). CDR1 is LGHNA and CDR2 is YSLEER in the germline V gene. The length of the CDR3 is 16 residues. The V end was cut by 4 bases, the J end by 5 bases, with 20 bases between. DNA for the CDR3: TGCGCCAGCAGCCCCAAGTCGGCCCGGGCAGGGACTGAAGCTTTCTTT. Translated, it gives CASSPKSARAGTEAFF.

This clone was found once. The rearrangement uses TRBV6-5 and TRBJ2-7; D is possibly TRBD1 (5 bases). Trimming removed 5 bases from V and 2 bases from J, with 16 bases in between. Germline CDR1 and CDR2: MNHEY and SVGAGI. This CDR3 spans 15 amino acids. CDR3 residues: CASSLVRQGPYEQYV. The CDR3 region has the DNA TGTGCCAGCAGTCTTGTCCGGCAGGGTCCCTACGAGCAGTACGTC.

The chain links TRBV18 to TRBJ2-1; tentative D call: TRBD1 (6 bases). Trimming removed 5 bases at V and 0 bases at J, with 14 bases between. The CDR3 is made up of 16 amino acids. From germline, CDR1 is KGHSH and CDR2 LQKENI. The CDR3 DNA reads TGTGCCAGCTCATTACTACAGGGAAGCTCCTACAATGAGCAGTTCTTC. It yields the protein CASSLLQGSSYNEQFF.

The rearrangement uses TRBV19 and TRBJ1-6; D is unclear. This CDR3 region has 16 residues. Germline loops: CDR1 LNHDA, CDR2 SQIVND (reference sequence). V lost 5 bases and J 9 bases, leaving 20 bases between the germline ends. The CDR3 nucleotides read TGTGCCAGTAGTCTTGACTCAAGCCTCCTAGGTTCACCCCTCCACTTT. Translation gives CASSLDSSLLGSPLHF.

The gene calls are TRBV19 and TRBJ2-3; no firm D call. This CDR3 comprises 14 residues. With 3 bases removed from V and 7 bases from J, the gap between germline ends came to 14 bases. Germline lookup yields CDR1 LNHDA and CDR2 SQIVND (reference sequence). CDR3 coding DNA: TGTGCCAGTAGTATGAGGCAGGACCGAAATACGCAGTATTTT. Translated: CASSMRQDRNTQYF.

V usage is TRBV7-9 and J usage is TRBJ2-5; 7 bases are shared with TRBD2. The CDR3 is 16 residues long. The J segment lost 2 bases and the V segment lost 0 bases, leaving 6 bases of the junction unmatched. Germline assignment: CDR1 SEHNR and CDR2 FQNEAQ (reference sequence). CDR3 region: CASSLAAGVGQETQYF. CDR3 in DNA: TGTGCCAGCAGCTTAGCTGCGGGGGTAGGTCAAGAGACCCAGTACTTC.

This chain joins TRBV19 and TRBJ2-3, with D perhaps TRBD2 (6 bases). Germline V gene sequence: CDR1 LNHDA, CDR2 SQIVND (reference sequence). V lost 7 bases, J lost 1 base, and 12 bases lay in between. This CDR3 region has 14 residues. CDR3 loop: CASIRGARTDTQYF. As DNA, the CDR3 is TGTGCCAGTATACGCGGGGCCCGCACAGATACGCAGTATTTT.

V gene TRBV7-9 combines with J gene TRBJ2-2, with TRBD2 matching over 8 bases. Unmatched junction bases numbered 4, after V lost 5 bases and J lost 5 bases. This CDR3 comprises 14 residues. CDR1 and CDR2 (germline): SEHNR, FQNEAQ (reference sequence). The CDR3 spells CASSRSGGTGELFF. In DNA, the CDR3 is TGTGCCAGCAGCCGCTCGGGGGGGACCGGGGAGCTGTTTTTT.

The V gene is TRBV5-1, the J gene TRBJ1-5; a possible D gene is TRBD1 (5 bases). The V gene lost 5 bases and the J gene lost 2 bases, with 8 bases spanning the gap. Germline loops: CDR1 SGHRS, CDR2 YFSETQ. This CDR3 region has 13 residues. The CDR3 coding sequence is TGCGCCAGCAGTGTGGGGCGCAATCAGCCCCAGCATTTT. Translated, it gives CASSVGRNQPQHF. Full variable domain (remainder filled in from reference TRBV5-1 and TRBJ1-5): KAGVTQTPRYLIKTRGQQVTLSCSPISGHRSVSWYQQTPGQGLQFLFEYFSETQRNKGNFPGRFSGRQFSNSRSEMNVSTLELGDSALYLCASSVGRNQPQHFGDGTRLSIL.

The V call is TRBV6-5, the J call TRBJ2-1; D unclear. The germline V and J ends were trimmed by 6 bases and 9 bases, with 15 bases remaining between them. Per germline, CDR1 MNHEY and CDR2 SVGAGI. The length of the CDR3 is 13 residues. The CDR3 nucleotides are TGTGCCAGCAGACTAACTGTGAATCTTGAGCAGTTCTTC. It encodes CASRLTVNLEQFF.

J is TRBJ2-1 and V is TRBV24-1, with TRBD2 matching over 8 bases. Germline V CDR1 and CDR2: KGHDR, SFDVKD. CDR3 length: 15 residues. With V trimmed by 2 bases and J by 5 bases, 4 bases remained unmatched. The CDR3 loop reads CATSDSSGWNNEQFF. The CDR3 nucleotides are TGTGCCACCAGTGATTCTAGCGGGTGGAACAATGAGCAGTTCTTC.

The V gene is TRBV9, the J gene TRBJ2-3; D gene ambiguous. This CDR3 contains 16 residues. CDR1 and CDR2 from the germline V gene are SGDLS and YYNGEE. V lost 0 bases to trimming and J lost 4 bases, with 15 bases between them. CDR3 protein: CASSVDWVVGSDTQYF. The CDR3 DNA sequence: TGTGCCAGCAGCGTAGATTGGGTTGTTGGATCAGATACGCAGTATTTT.

The V gene is TRBV6-1, the J gene TRBJ2-6; the D gene is possibly TRBD1 (5 bases). Trimming removed 2 bases at V and 0 bases at J, with 8 bases between. The CDR3 extends over 16 amino acids. CDR1 is MNHNS and CDR2 is SASEGT in the germline V gene. CDR3 DNA sequence: TGTGCCAGCAGTGAATATGGGGCCTCTGGGGCCAACGTCCTGACTTTC. This encodes CASSEYGASGANVLTF.

The chain has TRBV7-3 and TRBJ2-1, with a tentative D call TRBD2 (5 bases). The CDR3 contains 13 residues. The germline V and J ends were trimmed by 2 bases and 8 bases, with 10 bases remaining between them. Germline CDR1 is SGHTA and CDR2 is FQGTGA. CDR3 DNA: TGTGCCAGCAGCTTAGGACTGGCGGATGAGCAGTTCTTC. Translated, it gives CASSLGLADEQFF.

This rearrangement joins TRBV28 to TRBJ1-5, with a tentative D call TRBD1 (6 bases). This CDR3 contains 17 residues. Between the trimmed V and J ends, which lost 7 bases and 0 bases, there was a span of 19 bases. In germline, CDR1 is MDHEN, CDR2 SYDVKM. CDR3 loop: CASTPLGHSYSNQPQHF. CDR3 in DNA: TGTGCCAGCACCCCGTTGGGACATAGTTATAGCAATCAGCCCCAGCATTTT.

This clone was detected only a few times. The J gene is TRBJ1-5, the V gene TRBV10-1; D is perhaps TRBD1 (6 bases). The germline V gene has CDR1 WNHNN and CDR2 SYGVQD (reference sequence). The CDR3 has 15 amino acids. V lost 7 bases and J lost 2, with 15 bases in between. In DNA form, the CDR3 reads TGCGCCAGCACCCTCGGACAGTTTGGCAATCAGCCCCAGCATTTT. It codes for CASTLGQFGNQPQHF.

The gene calls are TRBV7-2 and TRBJ2-7; D is possibly TRBD1 (5 bases). CDR3 length equals 14 residues. CDR1 and CDR2 (germline): SGHTA, FQGNSA. The V end was cut by 3 bases, the J end by 3 bases, with 12 bases between. As DNA, the CDR3 is TGTGCCAGCAGCTTCGGGCCGGACAACTACGAGCAGTACGTC. This gives the protein CASSFGPDNYEQYV.